The 15 T cell receptor beta chains below all came from one sample that was sequenced in a study of T cell clonality in common variable immunodeficiency. Findings and limits, study-wide: Common variable immunodeficiency TCR beta sequences reportedly had fewer deletions and N-nucleotide insertions.

The assay was immunoSEQ multiplex PCR, and TCRdb's table has in-frame clones only and misses some. Recorded here are 15,000 to 20,000 clones, none singletons. Antigens of these TCRs are unknown. The source material was peripheral blood mononuclear cells. The receptors stem from a human donor with common variable immunodeficiency.

This clone has a handful of counts. The CDR3 goes on 3 residues after the read ends, and that part is filled in from the germline J gene. The chain joins TRBV20-1 to TRBJ2-7, with 10 nucleotides matching TRBD2. CDR3 length: 13 residues. J gave up 2 bases and V 6 bases, and 4 bases lay outside the gene matches. CDR1 is DFQATT and CDR2 is SNEGSKA in the germline V gene (reference sequence). The CDR3 loop reads CSASSGGPYEQYF. The DNA read from the CDR3 is TGCAGTGCATCTAGCGGGGGACCCTACGAG.

This clone is deemed medium-sized. The read finishes 3 residues shy of the CDR3 end, and the germline J gene is used to complete it. The chain has TRBV4-1 and TRBJ2-3; the match to TRBD1 covers 9 bases. The CDR3 contains 18 residues. Trimming at V came to 2 bases and at J to 6 bases, leaving 15 bases not matched to a gene. Germline V gene sequence: CDR1 MGHRA, CDR2 YSYEKL. The CDR3 is CASSQSPGPGQGDDTQYF. CDR3 DNA, as far as it was read: TGCGCCAGCAGCCAATCTCCGGGTCCGGGACAGGGTGACGATACG.

This clone came up a few times. The read halts 3 residues ahead of the CDR3 end, with the missing end drawn from the germline J gene. The J gene is TRBJ1-4, the V gene TRBV2, with 9 positions matching TRBD1. This CDR3 contains 15 residues. The trim removed 6 bases at V and 2 bases at J, leaving 4 bases unmatched. Germline V lookup: CDR1 SNHLY, CDR2 FYNNEI. CDR3 DNA (partial): TGTGCCAGCAGCGCTGGGACAGGGACTAATGAAAAA. It codes for CASSAGTGTNEK. The whole CDR3 sequence is CASSAGTGTNEKLFF.

This clone was detected only a few times. Read sequence stops 3 residues before the CDR3 end, and the germline J gene provides the missing end. V gene TRBV7-8 combines with J gene TRBJ2-7, with TRBD1 matching over 7 bases. This CDR3 is built from 16 residues. Germline V CDR1 and CDR2: SGHVS, FQNEAQ. Unmatched junction bases numbered 12, after V lost 3 bases and J lost 4 bases. The covered CDR3 bases are TGTGCCAGCAGCTTTGGGTTGGGGACAGAACGTTACGAG. It encodes CASSFGLGTERYE. The whole CDR3 reads CASSFGLGTERYEQYF.

Concerning this clone itself: The read ends 3 residues shy of where the CDR3 ends; the end is completed using the germline J gene. This sequence joins TRBV7-8 and TRBJ2-7, with TRBD1 identical over 11 bases. Germline V gives CDR1 SGHVS, CDR2 FQNEAQ. The CDR3 has 14 residues. The V and J ends lost 5 bases and 5 bases, in that order; junction bases with no gene match: 5. The CDR3 protein is CASSGTGGGHEQYF. Partial CDR3 DNA: TGTGCCAGCAGCGGGACAGGGGGTGGGCACGAG.

This clone showed up many times. The read terminates 3 residues ahead of where the CDR3 ends, so the germline J gene completes it. Other DNA sequences in this sample translate to the same CDR3. This rearrangement joins TRBV5-1 to TRBJ1-1; maybe TRBD1 (5 bases). The CDR3 spans 13 residues. Germline V lookup: CDR1 SGHRS, CDR2 YFSETQ. V was pared by 4 bases and J by 1 base, with 8 bases between. The CDR3 spells CASSIGQNTEAFF. The part of the CDR3 DNA that was read is TGCGCCAGCAGCATCGGACAGAACACTGAA.

On this clone itself: With the read ending 3 residues before the CDR3 end, the germline J gene is used to fill in that end. The chain uses TRBV20-1 and TRBJ2-7; D gene unclear. The length of the CDR3 is 15 residues. The germline V and J ends were trimmed by 5 bases and 4 bases, with 21 bases remaining between them. Looked up from germline, CDR1 is DFQATT and CDR2 is SNEGSKA (reference sequence). The DNA read from the CDR3 is TGCAGTGCTCAAAGGAAGGCCCAGGCCCAATACGAG. This translates into CSAQRKAQAQYE. The complete CDR3 protein is CSAQRKAQAQYEQYF.

This clone was seen many times. With the read ending 3 residues before the CDR3 end, the germline J gene is used to fill in that end. This chain connects TRBV30 to TRBJ2-1, with 7 bases lining up with TRBD2. Looked up from germline, CDR1 is GTSNPN and CDR2 is SVGIG (reference sequence). The CDR3 covers 14 residues. V lost 0 bases, J lost 8 bases, and 7 bases stayed unmatched. The CDR3 bases that were read are TGTGCCTGGAGTGTACGACTAGCTTACGATGAG. It translates to CAWSVRLAYDE. The CDR3 in full is CAWSVRLAYDEQFF. The whole variable domain, filled in from reference TRBV30 and TRBJ2-1, reads SQTIHQWPATLVQPVGSPLSLECTVEGTSNPNLYWYRQAAGRGLQLLFYSVGIGQISSEVPQNLSASRPQDRQFILSSKKLLLSDSGFYLCAWSVRLAYDEQFFGPGTRLTVL.

On this clone itself: Read data end 3 residues before the CDR3 end; the end is taken from the germline J gene. V usage is TRBV7-2 and J usage is TRBJ2-3; tentatively, D is TRBD2 (7 bases). Trimming removed 0 bases from V and 7 bases from J, with 11 bases in between. This CDR3 spans 14 amino acids. The germline CDR1 and CDR2 sequences are SGHTA and FQGNSA. CDR3 DNA, as far as it was read: TGTGCCAGCAGCTTAGCGGGGGGGCCCTATACG. Its protein is CASSLAGGPYT. The entire CDR3 protein reads CASSLAGGPYTQYF.

This clone was recorded at least ten times. The part of the CDR3 DNA that was read is TGTGCCAGCAGCCTCCGGGACACTGAA. Its translation is CASSLRDTE. The complete CDR3 reads CASSLRDTEAFF. V gene TRBV4-2 combines with J gene TRBJ1-1; D gene unclear. The read falls 3 residues short of the CDR3 end, and the missing part is taken from the germline J gene. This CDR3 is built from 12 residues. V gave up 4 bases and J gave up 3 bases, with 6 bases separating them. Germline CDR1 LGHNA, CDR2 YNFKEQ.

This clone was seen only a few times. Sequencing ends 3 residues short of the CDR3 end; the germline J gene provides the rest. The V and J genes are TRBV19 and TRBJ2-5; weak D call: TRBD2 (7 bases). V was pared by 3 bases and J by 1 base, with 12 bases between. Germline assignment: CDR1 LNHDA and CDR2 SQIVND (reference sequence). The length of the CDR3 is 15 residues. The DNA read from the CDR3 is TGTGCCAGTAGTATGGGCGGGGGCCCCCAAGAGACC. Its translation is CASSMGGGPQET. The complete CDR3 protein is CASSMGGGPQETQYF.

This clone was counted many times. The read falls 3 residues short of the CDR3 end, and the missing part is taken from the germline J gene. The chain employs TRBV30 and TRBJ1-1; tentatively, D is TRBD1 (6 bases). The germline V and J ends were trimmed by 4 bases and 4 bases, with 13 bases remaining between them. This CDR3 is 13 amino acids long. CDR1 GTSNPN and CDR2 SVGIG come from the germline V gene (reference sequence). The sequenced part of the CDR3 DNA is TGTGCCTGGACCCCTACAGGGTCCACTGAA. Protein sequence: CAWTPTGSTE. The complete CDR3 protein is CAWTPTGSTEAFF.

This clone was counted between two and nine times. The CDR3 loop is CASSVDRAAYEQYF. The sequenced part of the CDR3 DNA is TGTGCCAGCAGTGTCGACAGGGCGGCCTACGAG. The gene calls are TRBV2 and TRBJ2-7; TRBD1 aligns across 7 bases. Read data end 3 residues before the CDR3 end; the end is taken from the germline J gene. Germline CDR1 is SNHLY and CDR2 is FYNNEI. J was trimmed by 2 bases and V by 4 bases; bases with no gene match: 5. This CDR3 comprises 14 residues.

This clone was seen ten or more times. The CDR3 end lies 3 residues beyond the end of the read and is filled in from the germline J gene. V is TRBV18 and J is TRBJ2-1; TRBD2 is a possible D gene (8 bases). Trimming took off 8 bases at V and 6 bases at J, with 32 bases between the two ends. Germline V lookup: CDR1 KGHSH, CDR2 LQKENI. The CDR3 runs 19 residues. The sequenced part of the CDR3 DNA is TGTGCCAGCGGTTCGGGGATTCTGACAGGGCCTACTAGCGGCAATGAG. The encoded protein is CASGSGILTGPTSGNE. The full-length CDR3 reads as CASGSGILTGPTSGNEQFF.

In the case of this clone: Read data end 3 residues before the CDR3 end; the end is taken from the germline J gene. V and J are TRBV2 and TRBJ2-3, with TRBD2 as a possible D gene (7 bases). This CDR3 is built from 15 residues. Germline CDR1 and CDR2: SNHLY and FYNNEI. V lost 7 bases to trimming and J lost 7 bases, with 21 bases between them. The CDR3 sequence is CASTDGGGLPHTQYF. The part of the CDR3 DNA that was read is TGTGCCAGCACCGATGGGGGGGGGCTACCCCATACG.